Each of the 6 T cell receptor beta chains below was sequenced from the same sample in a study of neurological immune-mediated disorders. MiXCR, applied by TCRdb to the 5' RACE reads, yields one record per CDR3 protein. The table shows over 15,000 distinct CDR3 sequences, with 9.5% to 12% occurring only once. The source material was CD8+ T cells from blood. Receptors originate from a woman in her forties or fifties in good health.

The chain joins TRBV6-5 to TRBJ1-1, with D perhaps TRBD1 (5 bases). The ends were cut back, 6 bases at V and 1 base at J, with 12 bases in the middle. The CDR3 has 14 residues. Per germline, CDR1 MNHEY and CDR2 SVGAGI. The CDR3 here is CASSPDGGNTEAFF. CDR3 coding DNA: TGTGCCAGCAGCCCAGACGGGGGGAACACTGAAGCTTTCTTT.

This clonotype has at least ten counts. V is TRBV20-1 and J is TRBJ2-7; TRBD2 matches at 13 bases. The CDR3 is 16 amino acids. From germline, CDR1 is DFQATT and CDR2 SNEGSKA (reference sequence). V shed 6 bases and J 6 bases; nucleotides not matched to a gene: 14. CDR3 DNA sequence: TGCAGTGCAAAGAGGGGACTAGCGGGACCCGTCCTCGAGCAGTACTTC. This codes for CSAKRGLAGPVLEQYF.

This clonotype was counted at least ten times. The rearrangement links TRBV5-1 to TRBJ2-5; no clear D gene. V was clipped by 0 bases and J by 1 base, with 7 bases between them. The CDR3 loop spans 14 amino acids. CDR1 and CDR2 (germline): SGHRS, YFSETQ. CDR3 protein: CASSLAESQETQYF. The CDR3, as DNA: TGCGCCAGCAGCTTGGCCGAGTCCCAAGAGACCCAGTACTTC. The complete variable domain, with remaining parts taken from reference TRBV5-1 and TRBJ2-5, reads KAGVTQTPRYLIKTRGQQVTLSCSPISGHRSVSWYQQTPGQGLQFLFEYFSETQRNKGNFPGRFSGRQFSNSRSEMNVSTLELGDSALYLCASSLAESQETQYFGPGTRLLVL.

This clonotype was counted at least ten times. The chain combines TRBV20-1 with TRBJ2-7; 7 bases line up with TRBD1. After removal of 5 bases from V and 12 bases from J, the junction contained 10 bases not matched to a gene. Germline assignment: CDR1 DFQATT and CDR2 SNEGSKA (reference sequence). The CDR3 is 11 residues long. The chain's CDR3 is CSAPRQGNVYF. CDR3 sequence (DNA): TGCAGTGCTCCCCGACAGGGTAACGTGTACTTC.

This clonotype has ten or more counts. This sequence joins TRBV7-8 and TRBJ2-3; D is unclear. Trimming took 5 bases from V and 4 from J, leaving 13 bases between them. CDR3 length: 14 residues. The germline V gene encodes CDR1 SGHVS and CDR2 FQNEAQ. CDR3 loop: CASSPKVWSDTQYF. The CDR3 DNA reads TGTGCCAGCAGCCCAAAGGTGTGGTCAGATACGCAGTATTTT.

On this clonotype: This clone may be a read error of a much larger clone one base away. CDR3 amino acids: CASGYSGTSYEQYF. CDR3 in DNA: TGTGCCAGCGGTTACTCGGGAACCTCCTACGAGCAGTACTTC. The rearrangement links TRBV6-5 to TRBJ2-7, with D possibly matching TRBD2 (5 bases). The CDR3 consists of 14 residues. CDR1 is MNHEY, CDR2 SVGAGI, per germline.